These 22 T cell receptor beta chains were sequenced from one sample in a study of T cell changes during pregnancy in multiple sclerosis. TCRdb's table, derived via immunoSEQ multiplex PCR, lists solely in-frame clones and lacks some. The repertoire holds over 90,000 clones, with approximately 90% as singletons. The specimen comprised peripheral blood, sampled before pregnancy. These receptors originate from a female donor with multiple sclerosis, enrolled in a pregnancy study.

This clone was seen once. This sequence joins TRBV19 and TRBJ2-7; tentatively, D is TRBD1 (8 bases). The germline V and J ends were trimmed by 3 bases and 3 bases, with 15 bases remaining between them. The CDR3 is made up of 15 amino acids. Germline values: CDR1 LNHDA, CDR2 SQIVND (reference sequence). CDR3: CASSMGGTGLYEQYF. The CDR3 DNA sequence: TGTGCCAGTAGTATGGGGGGGACAGGCCTCTACGAGCAGTACTTC.

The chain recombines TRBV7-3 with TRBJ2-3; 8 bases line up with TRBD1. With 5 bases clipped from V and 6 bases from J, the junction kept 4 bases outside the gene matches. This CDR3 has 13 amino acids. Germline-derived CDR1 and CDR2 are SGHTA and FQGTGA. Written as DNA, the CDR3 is TGTGCCAGCAGCCCCAGGGGGCGCGATACGCAGTATTTT. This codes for CASSPRGRDTQYF.

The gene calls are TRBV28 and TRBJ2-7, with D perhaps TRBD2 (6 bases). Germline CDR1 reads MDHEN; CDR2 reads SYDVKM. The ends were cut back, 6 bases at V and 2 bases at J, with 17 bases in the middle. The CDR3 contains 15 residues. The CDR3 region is CASSHTPGRTYEQYF. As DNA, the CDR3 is TGTGCCAGCAGCCATACCCCAGGGAGGACCTACGAGCAGTACTTC.

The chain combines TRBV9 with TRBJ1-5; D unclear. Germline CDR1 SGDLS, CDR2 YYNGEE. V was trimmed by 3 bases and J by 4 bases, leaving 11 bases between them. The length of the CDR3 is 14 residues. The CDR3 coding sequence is TGTGCCAGCAGCGCACCAGGTTGGAATCAGCCCCAGCATTTT. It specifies CASSAPGWNQPQHF.

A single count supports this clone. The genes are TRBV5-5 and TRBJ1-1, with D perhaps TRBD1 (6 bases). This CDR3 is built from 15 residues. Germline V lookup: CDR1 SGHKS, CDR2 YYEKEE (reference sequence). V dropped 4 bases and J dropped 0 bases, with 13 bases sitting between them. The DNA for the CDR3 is TGTGCCAGCAGCCGGGGACACCAAATGAACACTGAAGCTTTCTTT. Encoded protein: CASSRGHQMNTEAFF.

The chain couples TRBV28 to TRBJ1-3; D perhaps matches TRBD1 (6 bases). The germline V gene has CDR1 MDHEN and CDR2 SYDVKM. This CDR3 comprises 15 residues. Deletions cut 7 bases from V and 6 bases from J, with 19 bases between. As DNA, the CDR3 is TGTGCCAGCAACTTGGGGCGGGGGCGGGAAAACACCATATATTTT. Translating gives CASNLGRGRENTIYF.

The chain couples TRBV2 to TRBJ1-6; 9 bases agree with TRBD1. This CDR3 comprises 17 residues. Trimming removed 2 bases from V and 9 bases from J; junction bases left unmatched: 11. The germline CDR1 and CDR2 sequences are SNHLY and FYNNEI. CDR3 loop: CASSESGGQGAGSPLHF. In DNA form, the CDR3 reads TGTGCCAGCAGTGAATCCGGGGGACAGGGCGCTGGTTCACCCCTCCACTTT.

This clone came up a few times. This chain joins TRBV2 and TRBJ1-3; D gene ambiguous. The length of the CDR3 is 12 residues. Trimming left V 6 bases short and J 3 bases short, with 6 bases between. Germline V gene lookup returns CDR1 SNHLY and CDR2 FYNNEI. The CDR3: CASSASGNTIYF. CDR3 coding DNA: TGTGCCAGCAGCGCGAGTGGAAACACCATATATTTT.

The CDR3 region is CASSQVLGGTQYF. DNA for the CDR3: TGTGCCAGCAGCCAAGTCCTAGGGGGGACCCAGTACTTC. This sequence joins TRBV14 and TRBJ2-5, with D maybe TRBD1 (6 bases). Trimming cost V 1 base and J 7 bases, with 10 bases left between them. The germline CDR1 and CDR2 sequences are SGHDN and FVKESK. This CDR3 contains 13 residues.

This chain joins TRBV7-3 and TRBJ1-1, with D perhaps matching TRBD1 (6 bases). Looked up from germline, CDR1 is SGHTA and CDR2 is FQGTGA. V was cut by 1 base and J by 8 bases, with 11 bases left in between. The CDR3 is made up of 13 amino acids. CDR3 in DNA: TGTGCCAGCAGCTTAATTCTGGGGGCAGAAGCTTTCTTT. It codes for CASSLILGAEAFF.

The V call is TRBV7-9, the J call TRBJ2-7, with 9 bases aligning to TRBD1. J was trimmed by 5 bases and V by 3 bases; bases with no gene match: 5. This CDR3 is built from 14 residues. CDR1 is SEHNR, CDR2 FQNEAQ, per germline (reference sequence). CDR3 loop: CASSLWTGVNEQYF. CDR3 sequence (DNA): TGTGCCAGCAGCTTGTGGACAGGGGTGAACGAGCAGTACTTC.

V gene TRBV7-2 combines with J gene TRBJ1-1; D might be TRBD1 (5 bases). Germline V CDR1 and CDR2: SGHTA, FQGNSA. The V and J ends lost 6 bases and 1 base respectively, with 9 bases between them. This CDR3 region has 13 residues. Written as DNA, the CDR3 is TGTGCCAGCAGGGAAACAGGGAACACTGAAGCTTTCTTT. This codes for CASRETGNTEAFF.

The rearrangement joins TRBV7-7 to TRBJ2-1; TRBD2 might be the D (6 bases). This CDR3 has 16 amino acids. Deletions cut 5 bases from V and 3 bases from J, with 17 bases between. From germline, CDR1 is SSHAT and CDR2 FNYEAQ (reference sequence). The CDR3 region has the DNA TGTGCCAGCAGCCGGGACTTACCCTCGGGCTACAATGAGCAGTTCTTC. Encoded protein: CASSRDLPSGYNEQFF.

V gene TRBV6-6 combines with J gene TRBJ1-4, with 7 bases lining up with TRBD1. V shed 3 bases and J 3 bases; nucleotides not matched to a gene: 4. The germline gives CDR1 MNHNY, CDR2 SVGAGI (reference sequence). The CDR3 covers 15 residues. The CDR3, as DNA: TGTGCCAGCAGTTATTCCGGGACAGCTAATGAAAAACTGTTTTTT. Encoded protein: CASSYSGTANEKLFF.

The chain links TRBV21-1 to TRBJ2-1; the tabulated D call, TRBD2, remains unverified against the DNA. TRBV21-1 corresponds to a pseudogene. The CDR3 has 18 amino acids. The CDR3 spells CASSKDERDGPSQGEQFF. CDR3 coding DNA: TGTGCCAGCAGCAAAGACGAGCGGGACGGTCCCTCACAGGGTGAGCAGTTCTTC.

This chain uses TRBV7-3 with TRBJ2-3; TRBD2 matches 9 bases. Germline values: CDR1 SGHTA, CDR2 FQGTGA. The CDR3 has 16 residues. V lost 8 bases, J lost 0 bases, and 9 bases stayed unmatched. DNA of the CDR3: TGTGCCAGCTCAAGGGGCGGGACTAGCAGCACAGATACGCAGTATTTT. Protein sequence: CASSRGGTSSTDTQYF.

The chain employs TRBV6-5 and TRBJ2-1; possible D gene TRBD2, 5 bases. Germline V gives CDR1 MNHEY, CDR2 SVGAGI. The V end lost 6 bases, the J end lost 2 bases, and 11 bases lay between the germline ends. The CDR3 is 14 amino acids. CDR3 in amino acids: CASSRRGTYNEQFF. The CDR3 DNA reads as TGTGCCAGCAGCCGCCGGGGAACCTACAATGAGCAGTTCTTC.

The chain's CDR3 is CASSQEAATTIGNTIYF. CDR3 coding DNA: TGCGCCAGCAGCCAAGAAGCGGCAACTACGATTGGAAACACCATATATTTT. The genes are TRBV4-1 and TRBJ1-3; no clear D gene. CDR1 MGHRA and CDR2 YSYEKL come from the germline V gene. V lost 0 bases and J lost 3, with 15 bases in between. The CDR3 has 17 amino acids.

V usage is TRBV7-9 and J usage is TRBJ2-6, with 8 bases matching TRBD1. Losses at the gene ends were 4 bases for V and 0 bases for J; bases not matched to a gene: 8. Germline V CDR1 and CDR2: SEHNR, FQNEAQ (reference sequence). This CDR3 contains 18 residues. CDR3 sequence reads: CASSSAGQGYSGANVLTF. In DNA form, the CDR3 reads TGTGCCAGCAGCTCAGCCGGACAGGGTTACTCTGGGGCCAACGTCCTGACTTTC. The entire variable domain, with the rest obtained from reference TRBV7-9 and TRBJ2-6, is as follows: DTGVSQNPRHKITKRGQNVTFRCDPISEHNRLYWYRQTLGQGPEFLTYFQNEAQLEKSRLLSDRFSAERPKGSFSTLEIQRTEQGDSAMYLCASSSAGQGYSGANVLTFGAGSRLTVL.

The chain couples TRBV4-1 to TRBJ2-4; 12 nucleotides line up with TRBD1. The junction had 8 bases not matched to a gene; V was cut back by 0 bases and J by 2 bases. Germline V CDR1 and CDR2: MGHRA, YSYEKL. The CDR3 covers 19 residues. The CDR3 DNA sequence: TGCGCCAGCAGCCAAGATGGGGACAGGGGGCGCCGGACCAAAAACATTCAGTACTTC. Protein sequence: CASSQDGDRGRRTKNIQYF.

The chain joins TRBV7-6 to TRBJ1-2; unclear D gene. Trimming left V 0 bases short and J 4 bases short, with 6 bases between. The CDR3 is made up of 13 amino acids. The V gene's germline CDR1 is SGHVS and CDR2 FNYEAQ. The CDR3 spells CASSLATGYGYTF. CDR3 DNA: TGTGCCAGCAGCTTAGCGACTGGCTATGGCTACACCTTC.

The CDR3 is CASSALGLRAEGADTQYF. The CDR3 nucleotides read TGTGCCAGCAGTGCCCTCGGACTAAGAGCGGAAGGGGCAGATACGCAGTATTTT. V gene TRBV6-1 combines with J gene TRBJ2-3, with D possibly matching TRBD2 (6 bases). V was shortened by 4 bases and J by 4 bases, with 24 bases between the two germline ends. Germline V gene data show CDR1 as MNHNS and CDR2 as SASEGT. The CDR3 has 18 residues.